The 6 T cell receptor beta chains in this list originate from one sample, sequenced in a study of T cell changes during pregnancy in multiple sclerosis (dated by TCRdb to between 2018 and 2021). The library relied on the immunoSEQ multiplex PCR assay. Here the immuneACCESS table is served through TCRdb, limited to in-frame sequences with V and J called. Missing clones are a known gap in these copies; in checked studies unresolved V genes cover under half, and the rest lacks a known reason. The sample contains 88,000 or so clones, roughly nine tenths of them found a single time. Less than 3% of the sample comes from the top ten. The specimen was peripheral blood, collected before pregnancy. The receptors originated from a female donor with multiple sclerosis, enrolled in a pregnancy study.

This chain links TRBV10-3 with TRBJ2-3; unclear D gene. Germline V gene sequence: CDR1 ENHRY, CDR2 SYGVKD. CDR3 length equals 13 residues. Trimming cost V 6 bases and J 3 bases, with 10 bases left between them. The CDR3 reads CAISPESTDTQYF. CDR3 nucleotide sequence: TGTGCCATCAGCCCAGAAAGTACAGATACGCAGTATTTT.

This clone was recorded only once. The chain carries TRBV5-4 and TRBJ2-1; 7 nucleotides agree with TRBD2. The germline V gene has CDR1 SGHNT and CDR2 YYREEE (reference sequence). The CDR3 has 14 amino acids. The V segment lost 3 bases and the J segment 6 bases; nucleotides outside the gene matches: 6. The CDR3 bases are TGTGCCAGCAGCTCCCCGGGAGGCGGCAATGAGCAGTTCTTC. Its translation: CASSSPGGGNEQFF.

V and J are TRBV9 and TRBJ2-5, with D unclear. The CDR3 totals 14 residues. Germline loops: CDR1 SGDLS, CDR2 YYNGEE. Trimming stripped 2 bases from V and 5 bases from J, with 13 bases between. As DNA, the CDR3 is TGTGCCAGCAGCGTCAACTTGCTTAGCGAGACCCAGTACTTC. This translates into CASSVNLLSETQYF.

This clone has just a few counts. Here the CDR3 DNA reads TGTGCCAGCAGCGTAGGGCTTCCGGGGGAAGGGCGCAATCAGCCCCAGCATTTT. This codes for CASSVGLPGEGRNQPQHF. The J gene is TRBJ1-5, the V gene TRBV9, with a tentative D call TRBD1 (5 bases). Trimming removed 0 bases at V and 2 bases at J, with 18 bases between. CDR3 length: 18 residues. Germline V gives CDR1 SGDLS, CDR2 YYNGEE. The full variable domain, with the rest looked up from reference TRBV9 and TRBJ1-5, is DSGVTQTPKHLITATGQRVTLRCSPRSGDLSVYWYQQSLDQGLQFLIQYYNGEERAKGNILERFSAQQFPDLHSELNLSSLELGDSALYFCASSVGLPGEGRNQPQHFGDGTRLSIL.

V is TRBV27 and J is TRBJ2-1; 9 nucleotides match TRBD2. Germline CDR1 reads MNHEY; CDR2 reads SMNVEV (reference sequence). This CDR3 comprises 16 residues. The trim removed 2 bases at V and 4 bases at J, leaving 6 bases unmatched. The DNA of the CDR3 is TGTGCCAGCAGTTTAGCGGGAGGGCAGGGGTACAATGAGCAGTTCTTC. It yields the protein CASSLAGGQGYNEQFF.

This rearrangement joins TRBV6-1 to TRBJ2-5; D gene ambiguous. In germline, CDR1 is MNHNS, CDR2 SASEGT. The CDR3 is made up of 12 amino acids. V shed 8 bases and J shed 4 bases, with 11 bases lying between them. The CDR3 is CASGPYAETQYF. DNA for the CDR3: TGTGCCAGCGGCCCTTATGCAGAGACCCAGTACTTC.